The 5 T cell receptor beta chains presented below share a single source sample, sequenced in a study of blood T cell repertoires in COVID-19. Clones were sequenced by immunoSEQ multiplex PCR, and TCRdb holds only the in-frame ones, with some missing. The table has 55,000 to 75,000 clones, 70% to 80% seen once; the top ten hold about 24%. The sequenced sample consisted of peripheral blood. The receptor source for this set is a human donor in a cohort sampled during active COVID-19.

This clone has more than one count but fewer than ten. This sequence joins TRBV25-1 and TRBJ1-5; no clear D. With 6 bases removed from V and 10 bases from J, the gap between germline ends came to 10 bases. This CDR3 spans 11 amino acids. Germline V CDR1 and CDR2: MGHDK, SYGVNS. For the CDR3, the DNA is TGTGCCAGCAGCCGATCGCGACCCCAGCATTTT. Translating it yields CASSRSRPQHF.

This clone showed up just once. V is TRBV25-1 and J is TRBJ1-2; D uncertain. CDR3 length equals 13 residues. Trimming removed 5 bases from V and 6 bases from J, with 13 bases in between. Germline V gene data show CDR1 as MGHDK and CDR2 as SYGVNS. CDR3 loop: CASSSGVQNGYTF. CDR3 coding DNA: TGTGCCAGCAGTTCCGGGGTTCAGAATGGCTACACCTTC.

The chain recombines TRBV24-1 with TRBJ2-7; D may be TRBD2 (6 bases). V gave up 4 bases and J gave up 5 bases, with 17 bases separating them. The germline CDR1 and CDR2 sequences are KGHDR and SFDVKD. This CDR3 has 15 amino acids. The CDR3 reads CATSESKGGVDEQYF. The CDR3 DNA follows: TGTGCCACCAGTGAAAGTAAGGGAGGCGTAGACGAGCAGTACTTC.

This rearrangement joins TRBV11-2 to TRBJ1-1; maybe TRBD1 (5 bases). Trimming stripped 1 base from V and 0 bases from J, with 18 bases between. The CDR3 has 18 amino acids. In germline, CDR1 is SGHAT, CDR2 FQNNGV. In nucleotides, the CDR3 is TGTGCCAGCAGCTTAGCCCCGGGGGGAGAGGTGATGAACACTGAAGCTTTCTTT. This gives the protein CASSLAPGGEVMNTEAFF. The full variable domain, its missing parts supplied by reference TRBV11-2 and TRBJ1-1, is EAGVAQSPRYKIIEKRQSVAFWCNPISGHATLYWYQQILGQGPKLLIQFQNNGVVDDSQLPKDRFSAERLKGVDSTLKIQPAKLEDSAVYLCASSLAPGGEVMNTEAFFGQGTRLTVV.

The J gene is TRBJ1-4, the V gene TRBV3-1 (or the pseudogene TRBV3-2); 9 positions match TRBD1. Germline trimming cut 2 bases from V and 8 bases from J; bases unmatched to any gene: 9. Germline CDR1 LGHDT, CDR2 YNNKEL (reference sequence). This CDR3 contains 16 residues. The CDR3 nucleotides are TGTGCCAGCAGCCAAATCGGGGGACAGGGCCGCGAAAAACTGTTTTTT. It yields the protein CASSQIGGQGREKLFF.